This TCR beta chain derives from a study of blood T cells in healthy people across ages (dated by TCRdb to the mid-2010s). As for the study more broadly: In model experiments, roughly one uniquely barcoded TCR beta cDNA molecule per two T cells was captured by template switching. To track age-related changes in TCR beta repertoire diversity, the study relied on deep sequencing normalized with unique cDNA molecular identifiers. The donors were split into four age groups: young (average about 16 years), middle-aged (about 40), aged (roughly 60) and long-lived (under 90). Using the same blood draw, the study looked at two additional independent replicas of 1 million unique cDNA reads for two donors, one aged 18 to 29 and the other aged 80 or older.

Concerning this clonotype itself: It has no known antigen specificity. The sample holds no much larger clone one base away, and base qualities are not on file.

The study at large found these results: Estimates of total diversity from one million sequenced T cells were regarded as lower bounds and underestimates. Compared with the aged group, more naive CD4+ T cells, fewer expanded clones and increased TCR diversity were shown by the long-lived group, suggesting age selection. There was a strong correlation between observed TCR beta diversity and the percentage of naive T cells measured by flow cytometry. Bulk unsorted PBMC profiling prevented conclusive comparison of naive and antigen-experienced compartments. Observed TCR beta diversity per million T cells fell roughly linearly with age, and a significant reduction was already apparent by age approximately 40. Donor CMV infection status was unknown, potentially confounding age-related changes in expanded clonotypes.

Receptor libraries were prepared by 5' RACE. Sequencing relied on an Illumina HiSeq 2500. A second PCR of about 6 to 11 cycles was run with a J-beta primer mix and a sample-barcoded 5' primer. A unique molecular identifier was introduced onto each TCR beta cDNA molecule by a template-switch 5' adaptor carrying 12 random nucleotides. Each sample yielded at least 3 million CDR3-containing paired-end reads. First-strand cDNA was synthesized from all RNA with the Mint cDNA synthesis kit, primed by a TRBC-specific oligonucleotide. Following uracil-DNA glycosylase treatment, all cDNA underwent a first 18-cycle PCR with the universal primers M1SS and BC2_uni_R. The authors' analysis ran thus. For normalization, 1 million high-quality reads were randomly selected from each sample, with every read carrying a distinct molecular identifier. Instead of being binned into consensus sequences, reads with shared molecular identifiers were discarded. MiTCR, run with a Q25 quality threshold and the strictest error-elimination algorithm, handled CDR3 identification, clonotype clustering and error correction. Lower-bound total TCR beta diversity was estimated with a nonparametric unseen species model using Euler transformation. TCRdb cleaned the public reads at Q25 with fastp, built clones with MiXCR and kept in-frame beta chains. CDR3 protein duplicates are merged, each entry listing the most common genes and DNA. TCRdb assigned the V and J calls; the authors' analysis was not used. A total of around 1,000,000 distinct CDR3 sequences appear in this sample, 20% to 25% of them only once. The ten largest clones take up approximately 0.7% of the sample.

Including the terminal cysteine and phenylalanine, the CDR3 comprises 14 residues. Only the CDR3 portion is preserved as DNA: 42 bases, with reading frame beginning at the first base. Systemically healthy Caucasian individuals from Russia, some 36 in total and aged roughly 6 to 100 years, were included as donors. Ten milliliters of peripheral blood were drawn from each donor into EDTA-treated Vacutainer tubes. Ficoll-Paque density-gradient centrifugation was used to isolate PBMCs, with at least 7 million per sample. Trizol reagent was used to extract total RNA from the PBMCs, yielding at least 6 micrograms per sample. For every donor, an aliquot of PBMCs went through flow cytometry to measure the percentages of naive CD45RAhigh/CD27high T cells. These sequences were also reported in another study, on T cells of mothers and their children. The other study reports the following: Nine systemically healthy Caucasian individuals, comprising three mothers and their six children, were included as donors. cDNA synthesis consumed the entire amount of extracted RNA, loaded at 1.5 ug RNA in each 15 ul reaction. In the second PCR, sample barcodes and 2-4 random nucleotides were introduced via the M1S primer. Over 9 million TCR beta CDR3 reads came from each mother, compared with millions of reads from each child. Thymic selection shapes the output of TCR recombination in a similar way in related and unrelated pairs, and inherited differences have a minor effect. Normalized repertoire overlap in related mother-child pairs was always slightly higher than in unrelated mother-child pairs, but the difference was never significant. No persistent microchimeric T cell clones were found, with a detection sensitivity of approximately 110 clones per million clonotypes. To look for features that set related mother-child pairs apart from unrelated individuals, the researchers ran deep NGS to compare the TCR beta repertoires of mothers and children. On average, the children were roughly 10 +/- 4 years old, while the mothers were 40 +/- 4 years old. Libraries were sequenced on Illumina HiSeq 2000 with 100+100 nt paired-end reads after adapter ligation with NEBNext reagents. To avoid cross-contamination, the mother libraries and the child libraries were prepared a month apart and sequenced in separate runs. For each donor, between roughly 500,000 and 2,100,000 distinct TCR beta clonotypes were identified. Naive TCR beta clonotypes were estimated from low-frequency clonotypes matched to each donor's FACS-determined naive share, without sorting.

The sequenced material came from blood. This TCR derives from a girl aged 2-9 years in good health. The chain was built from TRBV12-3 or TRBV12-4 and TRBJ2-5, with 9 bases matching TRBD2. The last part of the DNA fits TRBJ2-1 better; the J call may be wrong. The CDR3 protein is CASRIAGVGNEQFF. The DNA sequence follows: TGTGCCAGCAGAATAGCGGGAGTAGGTAATGAGCAGTTCTTC.